A selection of T cell receptor beta chains follows, all from one sample in a study of T-cell memory formation after mild COVID-19. TCRdb independently ran MiXCR on the 5' RACE reads; one entry per CDR3 protein. The data hold roughly 400,000 distinct CDR3 sequences, with approximately 25% observed a single time. Sequences were obtained from PBMCs or a T cell subset sorted from them (not recorded which). These receptors were collected from an adult woman who had mild COVID-19 (a few samples of this study predate the infection). Cell type and time point are not known. Both conserved end residues are part of each CDR3. A D gene is named only where the DNA matches it firmly. Clone size is stated in some rows and not others, as once, few, many or a class when expanded.

>TRBV4-1|TRBD1|TRBJ1-1|once
CASSQVGQGVSTEAFF
TGCGCCAGCAGCCAAGTTGGACAGGGGGTTTCCACTGAAGCTTTCTTT
>TRBV24-1|TRBD1|TRBJ2-7|-
CATRRQGASYEQYF
TGTGCCACCAGACGACAGGGGGCCTCCTACGAGCAGTACTTC
>TRBV18|-|TRBJ2-7|few
CASSPTHYEQYF
TGTGCCAGCTCACCTACCCATTACGAGCAGTACTTC
>TRBV11-2|-|TRBJ2-1|-
CASSTSRVNEQFF
TGTGCCAGCAGCACGTCGAGAGTCAATGAGCAGTTCTTC
>TRBV20-1|-|TRBJ2-3|-
CSASGPGDTQCF
TGCAGTGCTAGCGGGCCGGGAGATACGCAGTGTTTT
>TRBV6-2/TRBV6-3|TRBD2|TRBJ2-1|few
CASSSPLGSSGGHEQFF
TGTGCCAGCAGCTCTCCCCTGGGGTCTAGCGGGGGGCATGAGCAGTTCTTC
>TRBV11-2|-|TRBJ1-1|-
CASSHWTGNTEAFF
TGTGCCAGCAGCCACTGGACGGGGAACACTGAAGCTTTCTTT
>TRBV3-1|-|TRBJ2-1|-
CASSQVPGVGDEQFF
TGTGCCAGCAGCCAAGTCCCAGGGGTTGGGGATGAGCAGTTCTTC
>TRBV25-1|-|TRBJ2-1|-
CASSNRVAVNNEQFF
TGTGCCAGCAGTAACAGGGTGGCCGTAAACAATGAGCAGTTCTTC
>TRBV7-3|-|TRBJ2-1|few
CASSTTGEQFF
TGTGCCAGCAGCACCACGGGTGAGCAGTTCTTC
>TRBV6-6|-|TRBJ2-2|-
CASSPRDPSTGELFF
TGTGCCAGCAGTCCCCGGGACCCCAGCACCGGGGAGCTGTTTTTT
>TRBV3-1|-|TRBJ2-7|few
CASSLQGSQYF
TGTGCCAGCAGCCTTCAGGGGTCGCAGTACTTC